This TCR beta chain was retrieved from a study of beta chain features in type 1 diabetes. The table lists this clone with a few counts. Every isolated RNA sample was fully reverse transcribed, so sequencing captured expressed TCRB transcripts. Sequencing used immunoSEQ multiplex PCR; TCRdb keeps in-frame clones, though not all of them. The table records more than 150,000 clones, just over 9% of them present only once. V was shortened by 3 bases and J by 3 bases, with 14 bases between the two germline ends. CDR1 and CDR2 (germline): MGHRA, YSYEKL. The CDR3 consists of 15 residues. The clonotype comes from a woman between 18 and 30 years old in good health. The V and J genes are TRBV4-1 and TRBJ1-2; possible D gene TRBD1, 6 bases. Sequenced: central memory CD4+ T cells from blood. Here the CDR3 DNA reads TGCGCCAGCAGCCAGACCCCGGCAGGGGACTATGGCTACACCTTC. Translated: CASSQTPAGDYGYTF.